This T cell receptor beta chain was captured in a study of cytomegalovirus exposure and HLA in healthy donors. The PCR contained 60 Vbeta and 13 Jbeta primers. Repertoires were generated with immunoSEQ multiplex PCR, while TCRdb's copy carries only in-frame clones and drops some. The sample gives under 200,000 clones, 65% to 85% of which show up once; under 2.5% is in the top ten. Germline CDR1 ENHRY, CDR2 SYGVKD. With 7 bases removed from V and 3 bases from J, the gap between germline ends came to 13 bases. This CDR3 is 13 amino acids long. The chain carries TRBV10-3 and TRBJ2-7; a weak D match, TRBD1 (6 bases). Sequenced input: PBMCs. This clonotype originated in a man aged 55-75 years in good health and CMV-seronegative. CDR3 protein: CAINRETGYEQYF. The CDR3 DNA reads TGTGCCATCAACAGGGAGACTGGCTACGAGCAGTACTTC.